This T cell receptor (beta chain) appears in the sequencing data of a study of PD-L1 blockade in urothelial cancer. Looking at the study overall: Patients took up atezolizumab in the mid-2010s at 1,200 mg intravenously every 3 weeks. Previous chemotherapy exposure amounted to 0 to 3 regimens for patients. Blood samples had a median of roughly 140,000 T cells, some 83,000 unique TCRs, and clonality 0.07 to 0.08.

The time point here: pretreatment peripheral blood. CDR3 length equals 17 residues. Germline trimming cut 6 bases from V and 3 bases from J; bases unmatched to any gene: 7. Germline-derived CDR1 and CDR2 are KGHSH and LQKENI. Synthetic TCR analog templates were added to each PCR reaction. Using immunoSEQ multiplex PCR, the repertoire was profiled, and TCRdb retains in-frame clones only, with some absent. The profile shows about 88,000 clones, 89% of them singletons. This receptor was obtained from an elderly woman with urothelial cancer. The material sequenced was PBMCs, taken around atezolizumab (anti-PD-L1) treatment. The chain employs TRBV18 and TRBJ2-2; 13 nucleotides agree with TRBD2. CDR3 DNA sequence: TGTGCCAGCTCCGGACTAGCGGGAGCATCGGACACCGGGGAGCTGTTTTTT. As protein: CASSGLAGASDTGELFF.